The next 21 T cell receptor beta chains were all read from a single sample in a study of read filtering for tumor transcriptome and immune sequencing (dated by TCRdb to the early 2020s). The instrument was an Illumina HiSeq 4000. The Immunoverse kit was used to build TCR libraries from around 420 ng RNA, with molecular barcoded adaptors covering alpha/delta and beta/gamma chains. TCRdb applied fastp at Q25 and MiXCR to the public reads, then kept only in-frame beta chains. Rows with one shared CDR3 protein collapse into an entry with the most common genes and DNA. The sample records roughly 90,000 distinct CDR3 sequences, 9% to 15% of which are singletons. Around 14% of the sample is in the top ten clones. Sample: a population of CD138-negative cells sorted from bone marrow. In light of the paper, this sample's cell subset or site label describes: bone marrow mononuclear cells depleted of CD138+ plasma/myeloma cells by negative magnetic selection. Receptors originate from a donor at least 40 years old with multiple myeloma.

This clonotype has ten or more counts. The chain has TRBV19 and TRBJ1-5; a weak D match, TRBD1 (6 bases). The CDR3 length is 14 residues. Germline CDR1 reads LNHDA; CDR2 reads SQIVND (reference sequence). Trimming removed 6 bases at V and 4 bases at J, with 13 bases between. The CDR3 is CASSTGTQNQPQHF. CDR3 nucleotides: TGTGCCAGTAGCACCGGGACACAGAATCAGCCCCAGCATTTT.

Concerning this clonotype itself: The junction differs from germline at one of its ends, possibly a read error. This CDR3 is CASSPGPNYGQYF. DNA of the CDR3: TGTGCCAGCAGCCCGGGACCCAACTACGGGCAGTACTTC. V is TRBV7-6 and J is TRBJ2-7, with D perhaps TRBD1 or TRBD2 (5 bases each). In germline, CDR1 is SGHVS, CDR2 FNYEAQ. CDR3 length: 13 amino acids.

Ten or more counts support this clonotype. The chain links TRBV20-1 to TRBJ2-3; a weak D match, TRBD2 (7 bases). V dropped 3 bases and J dropped 1 base, with 23 bases sitting between them. Per the germline V gene, CDR1 is DFQATT and CDR2 is SNEGSKA (reference sequence). The CDR3 is 18 amino acids. The CDR3, as DNA: TGCAGTGCTAGGGGGACTAAGGGGGTAAAAGCACGCACAGATACGCAGTATTTT. Its protein is CSARGTKGVKARTDTQYF.

The sample holds many counts of this clonotype. The rearrangement links TRBV29-1 to TRBJ2-1; 7 nucleotides agree with TRBD1. V shed 7 bases and J 8 bases; nucleotides not matched to a gene: 8. The CDR3 is 12 residues long. Germline CDR1 and CDR2: SQVTM and ANQGSEA. The CDR3 coding sequence is TGCAGCGCCCTCCGACAGGGCCATGAGCAGTTCTTC. As protein: CSALRQGHEQFF.

This clonotype was recorded many times. The chain is built from TRBV12-3 or TRBV12-4 and TRBJ2-1; a possible D gene is TRBD1 (5 bases). The CDR3 contains 15 residues. V lost 2 bases to trimming and J lost 8 bases, with 16 bases between them. CDR3 region: CASSLRGRQFYEQFF. The CDR3 nucleotides read TGTGCCAGCAGTTTAAGAGGACGACAGTTCTATGAGCAGTTCTTC.

This clonotype was picked up a small number of times. The chain employs TRBV6-1 and TRBJ1-5; TRBD1 is a possible D gene (6 bases). Looked up from germline, CDR1 is MNHNS and CDR2 is SASEGT. The CDR3 extends over 16 amino acids. V dropped 6 bases and J dropped 3 bases, with 18 bases sitting between them. The CDR3 region has the DNA TGTGCCAGCAGCCCCCGGGAGGGGGTGCCCAATCAGCCCCAGCATTTT. Translating it yields CASSPREGVPNQPQHF.

This clonotype was recorded many times. This chain joins TRBV29-1 and TRBJ2-3; the D is unclear. In germline, CDR1 is SQVTM, CDR2 ANQGSEA. The V end lost 1 base, the J end lost 1 base, and 3 bases lay between the germline ends. The CDR3 sequence is 12 residues long. The CDR3 is CSVEVGTDTQYF. The CDR3 nucleotides are TGCAGCGTTGAAGTGGGCACAGATACGCAGTATTTT.

This clonotype has ten or more counts. The chain has TRBV12-3 or TRBV12-4 and TRBJ1-1; 8 nucleotides agree with TRBD1. The CDR3 contains 13 residues. Unmatched junction bases numbered 7, after V lost 8 bases and J lost 5 bases. The chain's CDR3 is CASGDRGGTEAFF. The CDR3 coding sequence is TGTGCCAGCGGTGACAGGGGCGGAACTGAAGCTTTCTTT.

At least ten counts were recorded for this clonotype. The chain couples TRBV20-1 to TRBJ2-1; 9 positions match TRBD2. CDR3 size: 15 residues. J lost 6 bases, V lost 6 bases, and 12 bases had no gene match. CDR1 is DFQATT, CDR2 SNEGSKA, per germline (reference sequence). The CDR3 DNA reads as TGCAGTGCGCGGGGACGCGCGGGAGGGTTCAATGAGCAGTTCTTC. Protein sequence: CSARGRAGGFNEQFF.

This rearrangement joins TRBV2 to TRBJ2-3; D gene ambiguous. V was clipped by 4 bases and J by 1 base, with 15 bases between them. This CDR3 spans 16 amino acids. Germline values: CDR1 SNHLY, CDR2 FYNNEI. The CDR3 nucleotides read TGTGCCAGCAGTGTGACTGGCCCGATCGGCACAGATACGCAGTATTTT. Its translation: CASSVTGPIGTDTQYF.

This clonotype was counted at least ten times. This chain uses TRBV7-8 with TRBJ2-1, with D perhaps being TRBD1 or TRBD2 (5 bases each). Germline V gene lookup returns CDR1 SGHVS and CDR2 FQNEAQ. V lost 3 bases and J 7 bases, leaving 10 bases between the germline ends. The CDR3 length is 13 residues. The CDR3 sequence is CASSLGPKNEQFF. The DNA of the CDR3 is TGTGCCAGCAGCTTGGGACCGAAAAATGAGCAGTTCTTC. The full variable domain, completed using reference TRBV7-8 and TRBJ2-1, is GAGVSQSPRYKVAKRGQDVALRCDPISGHVSLFWYQQALGQGPEFLTYFQNEAQLDKSGLPSDRFFAERPEGSVSTLKIQRTQQEDSAVYLCASSLGPKNEQFFGPGTRLTVL.

In the case of this clonotype: One junction end does not reproduce the germline sequence, and a read error may be involved. The chain carries TRBV29-1 and TRBJ2-1, with 9 bases fitting TRBD1. The CDR3 runs to 14 residues. The germline gives CDR1 SQVTM, CDR2 ANQGSEA. The CDR3 region has the DNA TGCAGCGTTGAGGGACAGGGTATGGTCGATGAGCAGTCCTTC. As protein: CSVEGQGMVDEQSF.

Many counts were recorded for this clonotype. The genes are TRBV6-1 and TRBJ2-1, with D unclear. CDR3 length: 14 residues. From germline, CDR1 is MNHNS and CDR2 SASEGT. Trimming left V 1 base short and J 4 bases short, with 8 bases between. In nucleotides, the CDR3 is TGTGCCAGCAGTGAAGGGGTCCAATACAATGAGCAGTTCTTC. Translated: CASSEGVQYNEQFF.

This clonotype was seen ten or more times. The rearrangement links TRBV5-1 to TRBJ2-5, with 11 bases matching TRBD2. The ends lost 4 bases at V and 3 bases at J; junction bases unmatched: 2. The length of the CDR3 is 14 residues. Germline-derived CDR1 and CDR2 are SGHRS and YFSETQ. CDR3 protein: CASSLLAGEETQYF. Written as DNA, the CDR3 is TGCGCCAGCAGCCTACTAGCGGGAGAAGAGACCCAGTACTTC. Drawing the rest from reference TRBV5-1 and TRBJ2-5, the complete variable domain is KAGVTQTPRYLIKTRGQQVTLSCSPISGHRSVSWYQQTPGQGLQFLFEYFSETQRNKGNFPGRFSGRQFSNSRSEMNVSTLELGDSALYLCASSLLAGEETQYFGPGTRLLVL.

This clonotype was seen a handful of times. The chain couples TRBV7-2 to TRBJ2-1; a possible D gene is TRBD2 (5 bases). The germline V gene has CDR1 SGHTA and CDR2 FQGNSA. The CDR3 contains 16 residues. The germline V and J ends were trimmed by 5 bases and 0 bases, with 14 bases remaining between them. CDR3 residues: CASSPRYSGSYNEQFF. CDR3 bases: TGTGCCAGCAGCCCACGGTACAGCGGCTCCTACAATGAGCAGTTCTTC.

This clonotype was seen repeatedly, ten times or more. J is TRBJ2-3 and V is TRBV20-1; possibly TRBD2 for D (6 bases). Between the trimmed V and J ends, which lost 0 bases and 2 bases, there was a span of 12 bases. Germline V gene sequence: CDR1 DFQATT, CDR2 SNEGSKA (reference sequence). The CDR3 runs to 15 residues. The CDR3 reads CSARELEGLTDTQYF. The CDR3 DNA sequence: TGCAGTGCTAGAGAGTTGGAGGGGCTCACAGATACGCAGTATTTT.

There are many counts of this clonotype. This chain links TRBV29-1 with TRBJ2-7; weak D call: TRBD2 (5 bases). Trimming shortened V by 8 bases and J by 5 bases, and 16 bases separated the two germline ends. Per the germline V gene, CDR1 is SQVTM and CDR2 is ANQGSEA. This CDR3 is 12 amino acids long. CDR3 coding DNA: TGCAGCACTCTCGGGGAACGGCACGAGCAGTACTTC. The encoded protein is CSTLGERHEQYF.

V and J are TRBV12-3 or TRBV12-4 and TRBJ2-1, with 8 bases that match TRBD1. The CDR3 is made up of 17 amino acids. The V segment lost 3 bases and the J segment 5 bases; nucleotides outside the gene matches: 12. The CDR3 spells CASSFGTGGFQDNEQFF. The CDR3 DNA reads as TGTGCCAGCAGTTTTGGCACAGGGGGATTTCAGGACAATGAGCAGTTCTTC.

This clonotype occurred many times. This chain connects TRBV7-9 to TRBJ2-1, with TRBD2 identical over 11 bases. The V gene end was trimmed by 1 base and the J gene end by 3 bases; junction bases not matched to a gene: 8. This CDR3 is built from 18 residues. Looked up from germline, CDR1 is SEHNR and CDR2 is FQNEAQ (reference sequence). CDR3 loop: CASSLVSGRAYFYNEQFF. CDR3 bases: TGTGCCAGCAGCTTAGTTAGCGGGAGGGCCTATTTCTACAATGAGCAGTTCTTC.

At least ten counts were recorded for this clonotype. The chain has TRBV11-3 and TRBJ2-3, with 13 bases fitting TRBD2. Looked up from germline, CDR1 is SGHNT and CDR2 is YENEEA. The CDR3 spans 16 residues. Unmatched junction bases numbered 6, after V lost 5 bases and J lost 4 bases. This chain's CDR3 is CASSHTSGRAADTQYF. The CDR3 DNA is TGTGCCAGCAGCCACACTAGCGGGAGGGCCGCAGATACGCAGTATTTT.

At least ten counts were recorded for this clonotype. The genes are TRBV30 and TRBJ2-3; 10 nucleotides match TRBD2. V trimming: 5 bases; J trimming: 7 bases; junction bases outside the gene matches: 12. Per the germline V gene, CDR1 is GTSNPN and CDR2 is SVGIG (reference sequence). There are 15 residues in the CDR3. The chain's CDR3 is CAWAGAGGWTNTQYF. CDR3 in DNA: TGTGCCTGGGCTGGAGCGGGAGGGTGGACAAATACGCAGTATTTT.